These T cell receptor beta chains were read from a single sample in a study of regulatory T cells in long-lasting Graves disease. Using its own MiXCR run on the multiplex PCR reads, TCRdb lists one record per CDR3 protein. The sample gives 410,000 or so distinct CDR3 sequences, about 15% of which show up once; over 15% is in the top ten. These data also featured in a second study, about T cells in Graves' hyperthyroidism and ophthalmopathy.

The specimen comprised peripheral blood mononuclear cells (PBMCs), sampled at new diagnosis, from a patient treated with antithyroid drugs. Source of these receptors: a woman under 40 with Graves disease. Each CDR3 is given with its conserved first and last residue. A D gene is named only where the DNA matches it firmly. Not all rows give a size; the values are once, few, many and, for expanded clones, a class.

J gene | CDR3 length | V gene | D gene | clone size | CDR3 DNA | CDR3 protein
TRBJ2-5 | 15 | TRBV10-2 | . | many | TGCGCCAGCAGTGAGTCTCCCGGGAGCGGGGAGACCCAGTACTTC | CASSESPGSGETQYF
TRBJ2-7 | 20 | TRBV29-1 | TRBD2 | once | TGCAGCGTGTACACCTGGGAGGGACTAGCGGGAGATCCCTCCCCCTACGAGCAGTACTTC | CSVYTWEGLAGDPSPYEQYF
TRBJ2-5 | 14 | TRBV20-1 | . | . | TGCAGTGCCCCAGGGAGTGAGGGAGGAGAGACCCAGTACTTC | CSAPGSEGGETQYF
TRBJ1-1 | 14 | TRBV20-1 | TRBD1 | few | TGCAGTACACTCACCGGGACAGGGAGAACTGAAGCTTTCTTT | CSTLTGTGRTEAFF
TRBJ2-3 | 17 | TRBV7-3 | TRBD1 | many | TGTGCCAGCAGCCCGCGCGGGACAGGGTTGAGCACAGATACGCAGTATTTT | CASSPRGTGLSTDTQYF
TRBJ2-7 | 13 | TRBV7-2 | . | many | TGTGCCAGCAGCTTAGTAGACTCCAACGAGCAGTACTTC | CASSLVDSNEQYF
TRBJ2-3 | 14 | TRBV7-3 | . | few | TGTGCCAGCAGCCCAGGCGCTTACGCAGATACGCAGTATTTT | CASSPGAYADTQYF
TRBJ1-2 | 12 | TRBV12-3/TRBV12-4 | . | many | TGTGCCAGCAGTTCTGGGGGGTACGGCTACACCTTC | CASSSGGYGYTF
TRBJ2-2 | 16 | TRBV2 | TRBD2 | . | TGTGCCAGCAGTGGGCTAGCGGGAGGGCGGACCGGGGAGCTGTTTTTT | CASSGLAGGRTGELFF
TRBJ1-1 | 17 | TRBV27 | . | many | TGTGCCAGCAGTTGGACCGGGACCCCTGGTCTGCACACTGAAGCTTTCTTT | CASSWTGTPGLHTEAFF
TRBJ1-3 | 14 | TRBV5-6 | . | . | TGTGCCAGCAGCTTGTACAGCTCTGGAAACACCATATATTTT | CASSLYSSGNTIYF
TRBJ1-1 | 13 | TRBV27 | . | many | TGTGCCAGCAGTTTAAATTCCCATACTGAAGCTTTCTTT | CASSLNSHTEAFF
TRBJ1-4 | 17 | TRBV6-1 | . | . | TGTGCCAGCGGATACAGGTTGAACCTTGCAACTAATGAAAAACTGTTTTTT | CASGYRLNLATNEKLFF
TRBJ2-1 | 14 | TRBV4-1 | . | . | TGCGCCAGCAGCCAATTCAGGACCAACAATGAGCAGTTCTTC | CASSQFRTNNEQFF
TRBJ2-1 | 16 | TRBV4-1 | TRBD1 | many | TGCGCCAGCAGCCAAGGGGAAGGGGGCGTCTACAATGAGCAGTTCTTC | CASSQGEGGVYNEQFF
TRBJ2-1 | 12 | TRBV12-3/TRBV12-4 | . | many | TGTGCCAGCAGTACTCAGGGGAATGAGCAGTTCTTC | CASSTQGNEQFF
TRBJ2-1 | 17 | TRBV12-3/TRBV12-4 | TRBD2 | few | TGTGCCAGCAGTCCGAACCCTCGGGGGGGAATCTACAATGAGCAGTTCTTC | CASSPNPRGGIYNEQFF
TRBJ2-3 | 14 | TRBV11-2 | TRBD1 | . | TGTGCCAGCAGCCGACAGGGGGCCAGCGATACGCAGTATTTT | CASSRQGASDTQYF
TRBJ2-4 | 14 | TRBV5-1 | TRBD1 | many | TGCGCCAGCAGCTTCACCGGGACAGGGAACATTCAGTACTTC | CASSFTGTGNIQYF
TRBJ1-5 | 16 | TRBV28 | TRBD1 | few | TGTGCCAGCAGTACCCGACAGGGTAGGGGCAATCAGCCCCAGCATTTT | CASSTRQGRGNQPQHF
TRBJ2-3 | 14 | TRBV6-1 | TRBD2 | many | TGTGCCAGCAGGGGAGCGGGAGACGCAGATACGCAGTATTTT | CASRGAGDADTQYF
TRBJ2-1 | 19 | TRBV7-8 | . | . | TGTGCCAGCAGTCAAATAGGGGGGAGCGGGACGTGGTGGGACAATGAGCAGTTCTTC | CASSQIGGSGTWWDNEQFF
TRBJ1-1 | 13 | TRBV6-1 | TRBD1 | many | TGTGCCAGCAGTAAAACAGGGGACACTGAAGCTTTCTTT | CASSKTGDTEAFF
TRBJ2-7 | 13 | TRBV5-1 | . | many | TGCGCCAGCAGCTTGTGGGACCTCTACGAGCAGTACTTC | CASSLWDLYEQYF
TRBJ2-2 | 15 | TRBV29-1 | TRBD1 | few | TGCAGCGCAAGTGACAGGGGTCGGGCCACCGGGGAGCTGTTTTTT | CSASDRGRATGELFF
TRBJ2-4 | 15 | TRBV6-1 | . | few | TGTGCCAGCAGTGAACCCGGGGCGGCCAAAAACATTCAGTACTTC | CASSEPGAAKNIQYF
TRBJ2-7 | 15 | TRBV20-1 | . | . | TGCAGTGCTAGAGACCAGGGGGGCCTAACCTACGAGCAGTACTTC | CSARDQGGLTYEQYF
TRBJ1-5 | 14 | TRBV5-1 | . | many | TGCGCCAGCAGCTTCGGCGATAGCAATCAGCCCCAGCATTTT | CASSFGDSNQPQHF
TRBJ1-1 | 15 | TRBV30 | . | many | TGTGCCTTTCCGAAATACACCCACGGGGACACTGAAGCTTTCTTT | CAFPKYTHGDTEAFF
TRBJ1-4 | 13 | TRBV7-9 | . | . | TGTGCCAGCAGCACTTCGCTGGAAGAAAAACTGTTTTTT | CASSTSLEEKLFF
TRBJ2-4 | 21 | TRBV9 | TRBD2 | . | TGTGCCAGCAGCGTAGAGGCTAGCGGGATAGGGTATGAACTAGCCAAAAACATTCAGTACTTC | CASSVEASGIGYELAKNIQYF
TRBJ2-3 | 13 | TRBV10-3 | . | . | TGTGCCATCAGTGAGGACAGACCAGCGGCGCAGTATTTT | CAISEDRPAAQYF
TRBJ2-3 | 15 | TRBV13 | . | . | TGTGCCAGCAGCTTCCGGAGCCCTAGCACAGATACGCAGTATTTT | CASSFRSPSTDTQYF
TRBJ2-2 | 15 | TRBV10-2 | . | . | TGCGCCAGCAAAACTAGCTCAGAGTACACCGGGGAGCTGTTTTTT | CASKTSSEYTGELFF
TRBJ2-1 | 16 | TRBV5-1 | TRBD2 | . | TGCGCCAGCAGTTCGGGACTAGCGAGAAGGTACGATGAGCAGTTCTTC | CASSSGLARRYDEQFF
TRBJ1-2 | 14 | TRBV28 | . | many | TGTGCCAGCAGACCCTCGACAGGCAGTTATGGCTACACCTTC | CASRPSTGSYGYTF
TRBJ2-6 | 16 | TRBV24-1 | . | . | TGTGCCACCAGTGACCGACAAAGCTCTGGGGCCAACGTCCTGACTTTC | CATSDRQSSGANVLTF